The rows below give T cell receptor beta chains drawn from one sample of a study of blood T cell repertoires in COVID-19. Measured with immunoSEQ multiplex PCR; TCRdb has only the in-frame clones, and not every one. The table includes 200,000 to 300,000 clones, around 84% detected once. Sequencing input: peripheral blood. The receptors stem from a man between 60 and 75 years old with acute or convalescent COVID-19. The CDR3 runs from the conserved cysteine through the conserved F or W. Only part of the rows carry a size: once, few, many, or a class if the clone is expanded.

once,TRBJ2-1,TRBV10-1,CASSSVAGGNYNEQFF
few,TRBJ1-1,TRBV2,CASSGQGFTEAFF
NA,TRBJ2-6,TRBV7-9,CASYSGANVLTF
NA,TRBJ2-3,TRBV11-2,CASSFEGAPRSTDTQYF
NA,TRBJ1-1,TRBV4-1,CASSRTLRSGDTEAFF
NA,TRBJ2-1,TRBV9,CASDPSGGASYNEQFF
many,TRBJ2-7,TRBV29-1,CSPLESGYF
NA,TRBJ2-5,TRBV7-6,CASSPAPEGRETQYF
NA,TRBJ2-2,TRBV10-3,CAIRPGVYTGELFF
NA,TRBJ2-3,TRBV11-1,CASSFGAGGADTQYF
NA,TRBJ1-4,TRBV27,CASSPNSDRRGEKLFF
NA,TRBJ2-1,TRBV2,CATLRGLGRAAEQFF
NA,TRBJ2-1,TRBV19,CASRSTGGGRNEQFF
NA,TRBJ2-5,TRBV19,CASSVGQGYQETQYF
once,TRBJ2-1,TRBV6-5,CASRRTSGTLNEQFF
NA,TRBJ1-1,TRBV19,CASIRLGRGVFNTEAFF
NA,TRBJ1-5,TRBV19,CASRGSGQPQHF
NA,TRBJ1-5,TRBV19,CASSIRTGQGNQPQHF
NA,TRBJ1-1,TRBV5-1,CASSSAARGGTEAFF
NA,TRBJ2-1,TRBV19,CASSGGLAGGRSYNEQFF
NA,TRBJ2-7,TRBV18,CASSRPGAYEQYF
NA,TRBJ2-3,TRBV7-3,CASTNSGPPRDTQYF
NA,TRBJ1-3,TRBV6-5,CASSYVSGPDGNTIYF
NA,TRBJ1-2,TRBV19,CASTLPGTADGYTF
NA,TRBJ2-1,TRBV15,CATSRDGEVGDEQFF
once,TRBJ2-2,TRBV28,CASSHGSLRDQAGELFF
NA,TRBJ2-6,TRBV6-5,CASRQGASGANVLTF
NA,TRBJ1-2,TRBV28,CAIYRQQDGYTF
NA,TRBJ1-1,TRBV18,CASSPKTTGPPEAFF
NA,TRBJ1-1,TRBV28,CASRRTGSEAFF
NA,TRBJ2-3,TRBV5-1,CASGTGGTDTQYF
NA,TRBJ1-5,TRBV6-5,CASRINSNSNQPQHF
NA,TRBJ2-1,TRBV18,CASSPLLSSYNEQFF
NA,TRBJ2-2,TRBV28,CASRTGGLVGTGELFF
few,TRBJ2-1,TRBV29-1,CSVRGQATYNEQFF
NA,TRBJ2-1,TRBV19,CASSTGTGTVFF
NA,TRBJ1-2,TRBV28,CASSLSARTDGYTF
few,TRBJ2-3,TRBV7-9,CASSRNRGVHTDTQYF
NA,TRBJ2-7,TRBV13,CASSLQGSGYEQYF
NA,TRBJ2-3,TRBV5-4,CASTRETGATDTQYF
once,TRBJ1-4,TRBV2,CASSGTEKSATNEKLFF
NA,TRBJ1-5,TRBV7-3,CASSLSRNQPQHF
NA,TRBJ1-2,TRBV10-3,CAIRQGGDYGYTF
NA,TRBJ2-7,TRBV19,CASSILLPGTDLYEQYF
NA,TRBJ2-1,TRBV10-3,CATWGTHPSRYNEQFF
NA,TRBJ1-2,TRBV7-9,CASSVRDRGGYGYTF
NA,TRBJ1-3,TRBV6-6,CASSSQTTTGNTIYF
NA,TRBJ2-7,TRBV28,CASRTRLVSGEQYF
NA,TRBJ2-7,TRBV6-2/TRBV6-3,CASSPGTSGTYEQYF
NA,TRBJ2-7,TRBV28,CASRVRGAYEQYF
NA,TRBJ1-5,TRBV4-1,CASSQGGPADNQPQHF
NA,TRBJ1-1,TRBV18,CASSPSRGNTEAFF
NA,TRBJ2-2,TRBV12-2,CASRLDELAGSGELFF
NA,TRBJ1-1,TRBV6-6,CASSYHSVNTEAFF
NA,TRBJ2-1,TRBV7-9,CASIKGLGGNNEQFF
NA,TRBJ1-6,TRBV10-3,CAIKGDPNSPLHF
NA,TRBJ1-4,TRBV7-9,CASSSDRGNEKLFF